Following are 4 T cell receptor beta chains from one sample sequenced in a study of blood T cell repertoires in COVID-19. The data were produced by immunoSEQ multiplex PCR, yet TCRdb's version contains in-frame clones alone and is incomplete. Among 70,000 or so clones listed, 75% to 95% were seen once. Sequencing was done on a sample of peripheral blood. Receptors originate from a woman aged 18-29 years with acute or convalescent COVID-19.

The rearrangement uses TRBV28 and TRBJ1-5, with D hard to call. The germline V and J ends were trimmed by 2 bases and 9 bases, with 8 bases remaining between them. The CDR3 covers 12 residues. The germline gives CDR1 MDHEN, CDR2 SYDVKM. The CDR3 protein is CASSLGLGPQHF. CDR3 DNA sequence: TGTGCCAGCAGTTTAGGGCTGGGGCCCCAGCATTTT.

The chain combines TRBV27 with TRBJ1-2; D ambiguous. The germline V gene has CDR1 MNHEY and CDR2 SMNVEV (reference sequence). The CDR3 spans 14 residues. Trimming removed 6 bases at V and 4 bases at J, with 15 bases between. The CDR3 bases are TGTGCCAGCAGCCCACATCCCACAGTCTATGGCTACACCTTC. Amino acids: CASSPHPTVYGYTF.

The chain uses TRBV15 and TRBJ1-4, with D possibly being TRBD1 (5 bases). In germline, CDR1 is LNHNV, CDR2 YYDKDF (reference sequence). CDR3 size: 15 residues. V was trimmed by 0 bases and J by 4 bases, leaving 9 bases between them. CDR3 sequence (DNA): TGTGCCACCAGCAGAGATATGGGGGGTAATGAAAAACTGTTTTTT. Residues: CATSRDMGGNEKLFF.

The CDR3: CASSHHQGYNSPLHF. The CDR3 nucleotides are TGTGCCAGCAGCCATCATCAGGGCTATAATTCACCCCTCCACTTT. The genes are TRBV3-1 (or the pseudogene TRBV3-2) and TRBJ1-6, with D perhaps matching TRBD1 (5 bases). The V end lost 3 bases, the J end lost 3 bases, and 9 bases lay between the germline ends. The CDR3 is 15 residues long. CDR1 and CDR2 (germline): LGHDT, YNNKEL (reference sequence).